A single sample gave rise to the 20 T cell receptor beta chains below, sequenced in a study of blood T cell repertoires in COVID-19. Profiling relied on immunoSEQ multiplex PCR, and the TCRdb table lists in-frame clones only, not all of them. The sample includes 150,000 to 200,000 clones, about 90% of them seen just once. What was sequenced was PBMCs or T cells enriched from blood (not recorded which). The receptors shown here come from a human donor with acute COVID-19. The donor label of this sample is uncertain.

The chain is built from TRBV4-1 and TRBJ2-2, with D possibly TRBD1 on 6 matching bases. CDR1 and CDR2 (germline): MGHRA, YSYEKL. The CDR3 totals 16 residues. V gave up 0 bases and J gave up 0 bases, with 8 bases separating them. The CDR3 here is CASSQEGTSNTGELFF. DNA for the CDR3: TGCGCCAGCAGCCAAGAAGGGACATCGAACACCGGGGAGCTGTTTTTT.

The gene calls are TRBV19 and TRBJ1-2; 8 nucleotides match TRBD1. With V trimmed by 6 bases and J by 2 bases, 5 bases remained unmatched. This CDR3 has 14 residues. CDR1 is LNHDA and CDR2 is SQIVND in the germline V gene (reference sequence). CDR3 DNA: TGTGCCAGTAGCGTTCAGGGGGCGAACTATGGCTACACCTTC. The encoded protein is CASSVQGANYGYTF.

This CDR3 is CASSLVVGGAAYNEQFF. CDR3 DNA sequence: TGTGCCAGCAGCTTAGTTGTCGGGGGGGCGGCCTACAATGAGCAGTTCTTC. The J gene is TRBJ2-1, the V gene TRBV7-8; 8 bases are a match to TRBD2. Germline trimming cut 1 base from V and 2 bases from J; bases unmatched to any gene: 7. CDR3 length: 17 residues. From germline, CDR1 is SGHVS and CDR2 FQNEAQ.

V usage is TRBV7-9 and J usage is TRBJ1-2; tentative D call: TRBD1 (5 bases). This CDR3 contains 14 residues. Trimming cost V 1 base and J 4 bases, with 10 bases left between them. Germline CDR1 is SEHNR and CDR2 is FQNEAQ (reference sequence). The CDR3 nucleotides read TGTGCCAGCAGCTTAGTAGGGGACTTCTATGGCTACACCTTC. Residues: CASSLVGDFYGYTF.

This rearrangement joins TRBV19 to TRBJ1-2; TRBD1 matches at 10 bases. V shed 6 bases and J 8 bases; nucleotides not matched to a gene: 9. Looked up from germline, CDR1 is LNHDA and CDR2 is SQIVND (reference sequence). CDR3 length: 14 amino acids. CDR3 sequence reads: CASSHPGTGDGYTF. The CDR3 bases are TGTGCCAGTAGCCACCCCGGGACAGGGGACGGCTACACCTTC.

V gene TRBV4-1 combines with J gene TRBJ2-7; 8 bases line up with TRBD1. With 5 bases clipped from V and 6 bases from J, the junction kept 21 bases outside the gene matches. This CDR3 contains 18 residues. From germline, CDR1 is MGHRA and CDR2 YSYEKL. The CDR3 bases are TGCGCCAGCAGCTTTCTGGGCGGTGGTGGGACAGGTCGTTTCGAGCAGTACTTC. Translating it yields CASSFLGGGGTGRFEQYF.

The chain joins TRBV2 to TRBJ1-5, with D tentatively TRBD1 (5 bases). Looked up from germline, CDR1 is SNHLY and CDR2 is FYNNEI. Trimming shortened V by 3 bases and J by 0 bases, and 9 bases separated the two germline ends. The CDR3 sequence is 15 residues long. The CDR3 DNA sequence: TGTGCCAGCAGTGAGAACGGGGGTAGCAATCAGCCCCAGCATTTT. Its translation is CASSENGGSNQPQHF.

V gene TRBV4-3 combines with J gene TRBJ1-1, with TRBD1 as a possible D gene (5 bases). This CDR3 comprises 13 residues. Germline-derived CDR1 and CDR2 are LGHNA and YSLEER. The V gene lost 0 bases and the J gene lost 8 bases, with 10 bases spanning the gap. The CDR3 DNA sequence: TGCGCCAGCAGCCAAGATCTTAGGACAGAAGCTTTCTTT. Encoded protein: CASSQDLRTEAFF.

The chain combines TRBV19 with TRBJ1-2, with TRBD1 identical over 9 bases. CDR1 and CDR2 from the germline V gene are LNHDA and SQIVND (reference sequence). The CDR3 is made up of 14 amino acids. V lost 2 bases to trimming and J lost 8 bases; unmatched junction nucleotides: 6. The CDR3 DNA follows: TGTGCCAGTAGTATACCTGGGACAGGGTACGGCTACACCTTC. Its translation is CASSIPGTGYGYTF.

V is TRBV7-9 and J is TRBJ1-1, with 8 bases identical to TRBD1. The CDR3 runs 18 residues. The trim removed 5 bases at V and 7 bases at J, leaving 21 bases unmatched. Germline CDR1 reads SEHNR; CDR2 reads FQNEAQ (reference sequence). DNA of the CDR3: TGTGCCAGCAGCCTTCACCTGATTGGGACAGGACGGGCGTTTGAAGCTTTCTTT. It yields the protein CASSLHLIGTGRAFEAFF.

The genes are TRBV19 and TRBJ1-2; D not certain. In germline, CDR1 is LNHDA, CDR2 SQIVND (reference sequence). With 5 bases removed from V and 4 bases from J, the gap between germline ends came to 23 bases. The CDR3 is 17 amino acids. DNA for the CDR3: TGTGCCAGTAGTGCCCCAGGTTCGCACAATCTTGGCTATGGCTACACCTTC. Translation gives CASSAPGSHNLGYGYTF.

The chain recombines TRBV12-3 or TRBV12-4 with TRBJ1-5; no clear D. The CDR3 runs 13 residues. V lost 5 bases and J 7 bases, leaving 12 bases between the germline ends. The CDR3 reads CASSPNESQPQHF. The CDR3 region has the DNA TGTGCCAGCAGTCCTAATGAGTCCCAGCCCCAGCATTTT.

The rearrangement links TRBV7-9 to TRBJ1-5, with D possibly TRBD1 on 6 matching bases. From germline, CDR1 is SEHNR and CDR2 FQNEAQ (reference sequence). Trimming removed 5 bases from V and 3 bases from J, with 14 bases in between. The CDR3 contains 15 residues. The CDR3 nucleotides are TGTGCCAGCAGCCTTGGCGGACAGTTCAATCAGCCCCAGCATTTT. The encoded protein is CASSLGGQFNQPQHF.

The V and J genes are TRBV7-3 and TRBJ2-1; no clear D. The germline CDR1 and CDR2 sequences are SGHTA and FQGTGA. The CDR3 is 13 amino acids. Deletions cut 3 bases from V and 6 bases from J, with 9 bases between. CDR3 in amino acids: CASSFGGANEQFF. The CDR3 DNA is TGTGCCAGCAGCTTTGGCGGAGCCAATGAGCAGTTCTTC.

The chain is built from TRBV9 and TRBJ1-1, with TRBD1 matching over 7 bases. Trimming at V came to 2 bases and at J to 1 base, leaving 8 bases not matched to a gene. The CDR3 has 16 amino acids. Germline CDR1 and CDR2: SGDLS and YYNGEE. In nucleotides, the CDR3 is TGTGCCAGCAGCGTCTTATACGGGACAGAGAACACTGAAGCTTTCTTT. Translation: CASSVLYGTENTEAFF.

This sequence joins TRBV7-3 and TRBJ2-3; 7 nucleotides agree with TRBD2. The J segment lost 2 bases and the V segment lost 4 bases, leaving 9 bases of the junction unmatched. Germline V gene lookup returns CDR1 SGHTA and CDR2 FQGTGA. CDR3 length: 16 amino acids. The CDR3 coding sequence is TGTGCCAGCAGCTCAGAGCGGGGTGCGGCCACAGATACGCAGTATTTT. This codes for CASSSERGAATDTQYF.

The chain is built from TRBV5-1 and TRBJ2-5; TRBD1 might be the D (6 bases). The CDR3 extends over 15 amino acids. The V end lost 2 bases, the J end lost 1 base, and 12 bases lay between the germline ends. Germline V gene sequence: CDR1 SGHRS, CDR2 YFSETQ. CDR3 DNA sequence: TGCGCCAGCAGCTTTCAGGGGTGGGCCCAAGAGACCCAGTACTTC. Amino acid sequence: CASSFQGWAQETQYF.

The chain couples TRBV7-8 to TRBJ1-3; the match to TRBD1 covers 8 bases. From germline, CDR1 is SGHVS and CDR2 FQNEAQ. CDR3 length equals 15 residues. V dropped 1 base and J dropped 4; count of bases not matched to a gene: 3. The DNA of the CDR3 is TGTGCCAGCAGCTTAGACCGACAGGGGGGAAACACCATATATTTT. Protein product: CASSLDRQGGNTIYF.

The gene calls are TRBV5-6 and TRBJ1-1, with a tentative D call TRBD1 (6 bases). Germline CDR1 SGHDT, CDR2 YYEEEE. This CDR3 contains 14 residues. Trimming shortened V by 5 bases and J by 3 bases, and 14 bases separated the two germline ends. The CDR3 DNA reads as TGTGCCAGCAGTCCCGGGACACGGTACACTGAAGCTTTCTTT. Its translation is CASSPGTRYTEAFF.

The chain recombines TRBV5-6 with TRBJ2-1, with 8 bases lining up with TRBD1. CDR3 size: 18 residues. Germline V gene lookup returns CDR1 SGHDT and CDR2 YYEEEE. V gave up 0 bases and J gave up 0 bases; unmatched junction bases: 8. The CDR3 is CASSLGRGTGSSYNEQFF. CDR3 in DNA: TGTGCCAGCAGCTTGGGTAGAGGGACAGGAAGCTCCTACAATGAGCAGTTCTTC.